The 10 T cell receptor beta chains below were found in one sample sequenced in a study of shared clonotypes between healthy human individuals. The data were produced by immunoSEQ multiplex PCR, yet TCRdb's version contains in-frame clones alone and is incomplete. The sample includes roughly 660,000 clones, about 90% of them seen just once. The sequenced sample was memory CD8+ T cells from PBMCs. As to subset: CD45RO+ cells pooled with CCR7-negative TemRA cells. These receptors all come from a man aged 18 to 35 in good health. Some clones in this sample may be carry-over from other donors' samples.

The chain combines TRBV13 with TRBJ2-2, with a possible D match to TRBD2 (7 bases). With 11 bases removed from V and 5 bases from J, the gap between germline ends came to 12 bases. The CDR3 consists of 12 residues. From germline, CDR1 is PRHDT and CDR2 FYEKMQ (reference sequence). The CDR3 protein is CARGARTGELFF. Here the CDR3 DNA reads TGTGCCCGGGGGGCGCGGACCGGGGAGCTGTTTTTT.

Written as DNA, the CDR3 is TGTGCCAGCAGCAATCAGGGGTCGGGCACTGAAGCTTTCTTT. It is translated as CASSNQGSGTEAFF. This chain uses TRBV7-6 with TRBJ1-1; maybe TRBD1 (6 bases). Germline V lookup: CDR1 SGHVS, CDR2 FNYEAQ. V was trimmed by 5 bases and J by 4 bases, leaving 14 bases between them. CDR3 length equals 14 residues.

The chain is built from TRBV7-2 and TRBJ1-5; no definite D call. The germline V and J ends were trimmed by 5 bases and 5 bases, with 19 bases remaining between them. This CDR3 contains 16 residues. Germline CDR1 reads SGHTA; CDR2 reads FQGNSA. The chain's CDR3 is CASSPTLWRADQPQHF. CDR3 nucleotides: TGTGCCAGCAGCCCTACCCTCTGGAGGGCGGATCAGCCCCAGCATTTT.

The rearrangement uses TRBV7-9 and TRBJ2-7; D possibly uses TRBD1 or TRBD2 (5 bases each). In germline, CDR1 is SEHNR, CDR2 FQNEAQ (reference sequence). Trimming cost V 6 bases and J 5 bases, with 14 bases left between them. CDR3 length: 13 residues. In DNA, the CDR3 is TGTGCCAGCAGGGACGGGGCCGGGGACGAGCAGTACTTC. This encodes CASRDGAGDEQYF.

The chain links TRBV4-3 to TRBJ2-7; TRBD1 is a possible D gene (5 bases). V was clipped by 0 bases and J by 7 bases, with 13 bases between them. There are 14 residues in the CDR3. Germline V gene sequence: CDR1 LGHNA, CDR2 YSLEER. The CDR3 nucleotides read TGCGCCAGCAGCCAAGATGGGTCAGGGATAGAGCAGTACTTC. Encoded protein: CASSQDGSGIEQYF.

V gene TRBV4-3 combines with J gene TRBJ1-2; a weak D match, TRBD1 (6 bases). V lost 0 bases and J lost 5, with 13 bases in between. The CDR3 length is 15 residues. Germline V gene sequence: CDR1 LGHNA, CDR2 YSLEER. CDR3 in amino acids: CASSQEEGGIYGYTF. Here the CDR3 DNA reads TGCGCCAGCAGCCAAGAAGAGGGGGGAATATATGGCTACACCTTC.

This clone was seen once. This chain links TRBV6-5 with TRBJ2-7; 7 nucleotides align to TRBD1. The ends lost 2 bases at V and 1 base at J; junction bases unmatched: 2. CDR3 length equals 14 residues. Per the germline V gene, CDR1 is MNHEY and CDR2 is SVGAGI. CDR3 coding DNA: TGTGCCAGCAGTTACGGGGACAGTTCCTACGAGCAGTACTTC. Amino acid sequence: CASSYGDSSYEQYF.

This chain connects TRBV30 to TRBJ2-5; 10 bases fit TRBD2. The tail of the sequence fits TRBJ2-7 better, so the J call may be wrong. Germline CDR1 GTSNPN, CDR2 SVGIG (reference sequence). The CDR3 is 16 amino acids. The CDR3 DNA reads as TGTGCCGTAGACAGTGCCCGGACTAGCGGAATCTACGAGCAGTACTTC. It is translated as CAVDSARTSGIYEQYF.

The rearrangement uses TRBV30 and TRBJ1-1; 11 positions match TRBD1. This CDR3 spans 12 amino acids. J lost 11 bases, V lost 7 bases, and 9 bases had no gene match. Germline values: CDR1 GTSNPN, CDR2 SVGIG (reference sequence). The CDR3 sequence: CAFYRDRGRAFF. CDR3 DNA sequence: TGTGCCTTTTACCGGGACAGGGGGAGGGCTTTCTTT.

This chain connects TRBV7-9 to TRBJ2-1; D gene unclear. CDR3 size: 13 residues. The ends were cut back, 5 bases at V and 9 bases at J, with 14 bases in the middle. Germline values: CDR1 SEHNR, CDR2 FQNEAQ (reference sequence). This chain's CDR3 is CASSPQSGGEQFF. DNA of the CDR3: TGTGCCAGCAGCCCCCAGTCGGGTGGTGAGCAGTTCTTC.